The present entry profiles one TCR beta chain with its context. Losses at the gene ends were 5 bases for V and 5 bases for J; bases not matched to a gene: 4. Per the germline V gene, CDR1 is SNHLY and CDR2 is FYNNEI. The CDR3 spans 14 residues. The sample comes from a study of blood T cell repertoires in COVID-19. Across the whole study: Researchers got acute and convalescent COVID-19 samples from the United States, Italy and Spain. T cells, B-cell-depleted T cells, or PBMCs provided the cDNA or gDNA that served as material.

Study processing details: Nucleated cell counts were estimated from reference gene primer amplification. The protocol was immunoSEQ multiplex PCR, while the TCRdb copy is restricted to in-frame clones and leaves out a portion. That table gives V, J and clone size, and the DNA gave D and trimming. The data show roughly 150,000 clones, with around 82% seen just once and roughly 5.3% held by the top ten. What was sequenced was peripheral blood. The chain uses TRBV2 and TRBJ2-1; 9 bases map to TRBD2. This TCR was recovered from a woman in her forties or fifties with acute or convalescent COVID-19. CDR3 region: CASSNQRGDNEQFF. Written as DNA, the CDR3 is TGTGCCAGCAGTAATCAGCGGGGGGACAATGAGCAGTTCTTC.